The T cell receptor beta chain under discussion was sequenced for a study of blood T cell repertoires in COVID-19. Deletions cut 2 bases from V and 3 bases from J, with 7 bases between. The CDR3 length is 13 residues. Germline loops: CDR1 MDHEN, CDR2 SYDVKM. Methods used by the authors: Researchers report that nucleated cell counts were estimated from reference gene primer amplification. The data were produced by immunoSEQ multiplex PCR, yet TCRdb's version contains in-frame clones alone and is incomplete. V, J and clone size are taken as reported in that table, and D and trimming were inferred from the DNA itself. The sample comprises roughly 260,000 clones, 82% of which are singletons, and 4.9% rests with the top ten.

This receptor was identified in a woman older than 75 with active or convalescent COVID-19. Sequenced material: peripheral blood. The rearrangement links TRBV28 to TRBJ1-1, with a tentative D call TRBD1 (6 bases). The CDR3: CASSLNRDTEAFF. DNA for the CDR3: TGTGCCAGCAGTTTAAACAGGGACACTGAAGCTTTCTTT.